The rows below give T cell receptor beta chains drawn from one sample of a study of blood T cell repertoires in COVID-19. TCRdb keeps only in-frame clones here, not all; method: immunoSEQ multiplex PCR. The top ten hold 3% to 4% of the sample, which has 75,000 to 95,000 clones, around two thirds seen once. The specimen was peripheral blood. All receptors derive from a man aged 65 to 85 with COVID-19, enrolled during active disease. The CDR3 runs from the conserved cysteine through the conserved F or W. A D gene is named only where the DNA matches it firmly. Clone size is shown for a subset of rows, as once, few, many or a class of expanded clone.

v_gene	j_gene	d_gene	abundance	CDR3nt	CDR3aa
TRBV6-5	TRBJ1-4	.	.	TGTGCCAGCAGCGACCGACAGGCAACTAATGAAAAACTGTTTTTT	CASSDRQATNEKLFF
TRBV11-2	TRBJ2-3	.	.	TGTGCCAGCAGCGAGCGACTGACAGATACGCAGTATTTT	CASSERLTDTQYF
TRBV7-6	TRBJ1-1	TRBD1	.	TGTGCCAGCAGCTTATTTGGGACAGGGGCCACCAACGCTTTCTTT	CASSLFGTGATNAFF
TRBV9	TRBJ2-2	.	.	TGTGCCAGCAGCCCCGACCTTACAGGGACCGGGGAGCTGTTTTTT	CASSPDLTGTGELFF
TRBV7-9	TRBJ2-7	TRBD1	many	TGTGCCAGCAGCCCGTGGACAGGGACTGGCTACGAGCAGTACTTC	CASSPWTGTGYEQYF
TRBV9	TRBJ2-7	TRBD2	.	TGTGCCAGCAGCGTAGCGACTAGCGGGGGCTACGAGCAGTACTTC	CASSVATSGGYEQYF
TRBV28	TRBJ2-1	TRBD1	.	TGTGCCAGCAGTTACCCGTCGGGACAGCGTTACAATGAGCAGTTCTTC	CASSYPSGQRYNEQFF
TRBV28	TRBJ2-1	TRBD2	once	TGTGCCAGCAGTCCCTACGGGACTAGCGGGTCCTACAATGAGCAGTTCTTC	CASSPYGTSGSYNEQFF
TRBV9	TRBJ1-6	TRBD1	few	TGTGCCAGCAGCGAAACAGGGGGTGGTTCACCCCTCCACTTT	CASSETGGGSPLHF
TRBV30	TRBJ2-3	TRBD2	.	TGTGCCTGGAGGCGTACTAGCGGGAGCACAGATACGCAGTATTTT	CAWRRTSGSTDTQYF
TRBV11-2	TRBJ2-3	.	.	TGTGCCAGCAGCTTACCTATAACAGGAGATACGCAGTATTTT	CASSLPITGDTQYF
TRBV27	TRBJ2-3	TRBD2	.	TGTGCCAGCCGACGTCGAACTAGCGGGAGCGCCACAGATACGCAGTATTTT	CASRRRTSGSATDTQYF
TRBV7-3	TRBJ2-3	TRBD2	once	TGTGCCAGCAGCTTAGCCGGAGCGGGACCCCCTACAGATACGCAGTATTTT	CASSLAGAGPPTDTQYF
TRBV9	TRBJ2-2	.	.	TGTGCCAGCAGCGTAAGTGCGAGTTTTACCGGGGAGCTGTTTTTT	CASSVSASFTGELFF
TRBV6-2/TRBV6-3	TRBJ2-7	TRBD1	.	TGTGCCAGCAGTACGCCCGGGGACAGGGGGGTCTACGAGCAGTACTTC	CASSTPGDRGVYEQYF
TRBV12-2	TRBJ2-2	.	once	TGTGCAAGTCGCTTAGTAACCGGGGAGCTGTTTTTT	CASRLVTGELFF
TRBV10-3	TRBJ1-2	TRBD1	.	TGTGCCATCAGCGACCGACAGGGTCCCCACAGTGGCTACACCTTC	CAISDRQGPHSGYTF
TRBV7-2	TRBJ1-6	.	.	TGTGCCAGCAGCGTTACGTTACAGGTTTATAATTCACCCCTCCACTTT	CASSVTLQVYNSPLHF
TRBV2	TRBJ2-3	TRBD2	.	TGTGCCGCCCTTTCTGGGGCTAGCGGTAACCCGCTGGCAGATACGCAGTATTTT	CAALSGASGNPLADTQYF
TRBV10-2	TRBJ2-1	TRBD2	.	TGCGCCAGCAGCGCTACTAGCGGGGCATACAATGAGCAGTTCTTC	CASSATSGAYNEQFF
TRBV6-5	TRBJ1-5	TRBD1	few	TGTGCCAGCAGGACAGGGGATCAGCCCCAGCATTTT	CASRTGDQPQHF
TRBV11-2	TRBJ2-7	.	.	TGTGCCAGCAGTGTGGGCCCAGCCTACGAGCAGTACTTC	CASSVGPAYEQYF
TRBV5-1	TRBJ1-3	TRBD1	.	TGCGCCAGCAGCTTACAGGGGGCCTCTGGAAACACCATATATTTT	CASSLQGASGNTIYF
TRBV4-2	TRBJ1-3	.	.	TGTGCCAGCAGCCCCTGGGCGGACAGACCATTCTCTGGAAACACCATATATTTT	CASSPWADRPFSGNTIYF
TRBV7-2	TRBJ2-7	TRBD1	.	TGTGCCAGCAGCTCAGACCTACAGGGGGCTGAGTACTTC	CASSSDLQGAEYF
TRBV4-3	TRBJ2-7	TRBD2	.	TGCGCCAGCAGCAAAGGACTAGCCTACGAGCAGTACTTC	CASSKGLAYEQYF
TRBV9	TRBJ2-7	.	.	TGTGCCAGCAGCGGTTCTACGAGCTCCTACGAGCAGTACTTC	CASSGSTSSYEQYF
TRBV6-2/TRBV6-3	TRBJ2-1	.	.	TGTGCCAGCAGTACCGGTGGGCGAGTTAAGCAGTTCTTC	CASSTGGRVKQFF
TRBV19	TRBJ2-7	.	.	TGTGCCAGTAGGACGACAGGATCCAACTACGAGCAGTACTTC	CASRTTGSNYEQYF
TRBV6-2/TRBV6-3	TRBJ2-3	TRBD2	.	TGTGCCAGCAGTTACGGTACGGGAGGGCCGGTAGATACGCAGTATTTT	CASSYGTGGPVDTQYF
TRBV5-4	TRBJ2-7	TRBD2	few	TGTGCCAGCAGCTTGGTTAGCGGGAGAGGGTACGAGCAGTACTTC	CASSLVSGRGYEQYF
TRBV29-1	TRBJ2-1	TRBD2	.	TGCAGCGTGGGGACTAGCGGGAGCATTGATGAGCAGTTCTTC	CSVGTSGSIDEQFF
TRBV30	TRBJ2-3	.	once	TGTGCCTGGAGTCCGGGGGATACGCAGTATTTT	CAWSPGDTQYF
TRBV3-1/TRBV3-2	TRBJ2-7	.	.	TGTGCCAGCAGCGTTAGCTCCTACGAGCAGTACTTC	CASSVSSYEQYF
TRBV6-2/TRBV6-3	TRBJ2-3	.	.	TGTGCCAGCAGTTACTCGAGCATCACAGATACGCAGTATTTT	CASSYSSITDTQYF
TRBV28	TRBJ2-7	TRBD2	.	TGTGCCAGCAGTTTAACTAGCGGATCCTACGAGCAGTACTTC	CASSLTSGSYEQYF
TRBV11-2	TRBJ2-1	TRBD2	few	TGTGCCAGCAGCATATCTGCTAGCGGGAGCTACAATGAGCAGTTCTTC	CASSISASGSYNEQFF
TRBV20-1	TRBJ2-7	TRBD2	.	TGCAGTGCTAGTCCCTACAGGGGAGGTAGCGGGAGAATAACCGGTTACGAGCAGTACTTC	CSASPYRGGSGRITGYEQYF